Listed below are T cell receptor beta chains from one sample, sequenced in a study of identical twins. TCRdb reanalysed the 5' RACE reads using MiXCR and keeps one entry per CDR3 protein. Of fewer than 250,000 distinct CDR3 sequences listed, around 6.9% are singletons. This sample was also put to use in a study of yellow fever vaccine responses in identical twins.

The specimen sequenced was memory (CD45RO+) T cells sorted from blood. These receptors were obtained from a woman aged 18 to 35 in good health. CDR3s include the opening cysteine and the closing phenylalanine or tryptophan. The D gene is left open where the match is weak. Clone size is not always given. Where it is, it says once, few, many or a class for expanded clones.

clone size	V gene	D gene	J gene	CDR3 protein	CDR3 DNA
.	TRBV5-5	.	TRBJ2-3	CASSGGVFTDTQYF	TGTGCCAGCAGTGGGGGTGTATTCACAGATACGCAGTATTTT
.	TRBV30	.	TRBJ2-1	CAWNPGSQRREQFF	TGTGCCTGGAACCCCGGCTCCCAGAGACGGGAGCAGTTCTTC
few	TRBV20-1	.	TRBJ2-3	CSAPERGARREVTDTQYF	TGCAGTGCCCCTGAGAGGGGGGCGAGGAGGGAGGTCACAGATACGCAGTATTTT
.	TRBV6-2/TRBV6-3	.	TRBJ2-6	CASRERANVLTF	TGTGCCAGCAGAGAAAGGGCCAACGTCCTGACTTTC
many	TRBV10-3	.	TRBJ2-2	CAISQSPGELFF	TGTGCCATCAGTCAATCGCCCGGGGAGCTGTTTTTT
many	TRBV7-9	.	TRBJ1-1	CASSFDGVNTEAFF	TGTGCCAGCAGCTTCGACGGGGTAAACACTGAAGCTTTCTTT
few	TRBV18	TRBD1	TRBJ1-5	CAIPPATRGSNQPQHF	TGTGCCATCCCCCCCGCGACCAGGGGGAGCAATCAGCCCCAGCATTTT
many	TRBV20-1	.	TRBJ2-7	CSALTRQSYEQYF	TGCAGTGCCCTAACCCGACAGTCCTACGAGCAGTACTTC
many	TRBV15	TRBD1	TRBJ1-5	CATSRDPTGGQPQHF	TGTGCCACCAGCAGAGATCCGACAGGGGGTCAGCCCCAGCATTTT
.	TRBV3-1	.	TRBJ2-1	CASSHEGFTNEQFF	TGTGCCAGCAGCCACGAGGGGTTCACCAATGAGCAGTTCTTC
many	TRBV7-9	TRBD2	TRBJ2-1	CASSLAGTSLLQFF	TGTGCCAGCAGCTTAGCGGGGACTAGTCTTTTACAGTTCTTC
few	TRBV6-1	.	TRBJ2-5	CASSTQGGRMETQYF	TGTGCCAGCAGTACACAGGGGGGGCGAATGGAGACCCAGTACTTC
.	TRBV11-2	TRBD2	TRBJ2-1	CASSFSGGGVAQFF	TGTGCCAGCAGCTTTAGCGGGGGGGGGGTGGCGCAGTTCTTC
many	TRBV3-1	TRBD2	TRBJ2-1	CASSQGLLGGGENNEQFF	TGTGCCAGCAGCCAAGGTTTATTGGGCGGGGGGGAGAACAATGAGCAGTTCTTC
many	TRBV24-1	TRBD2	TRBJ2-3	CATSDPRGGSTDTQYF	TGTGCCACCAGTGATCCGCGGGGGGGAAGCACAGATACGCAGTATTTT
few	TRBV20-1	.	TRBJ1-3	CSVYSTTGNTIYF	TGCAGTGTTTACAGCACCACTGGAAACACCATATATTTT
many	TRBV28	TRBD1	TRBJ2-1	CASSAGDRVGINEQFF	TGTGCCAGCAGTGCGGGGGACAGGGTCGGAATCAATGAGCAGTTCTTC
few	TRBV6-2/TRBV6-3	.	TRBJ2-1	CASRVDRPFHNEQFF	TGTGCCAGCAGGGTAGACAGGCCCTTCCACAATGAGCAGTTCTTC
many	TRBV29-1	TRBD2	TRBJ2-1	CSVTFSTSSNEQFF	TGCAGCGTCACTTTCTCGACTAGCTCTAATGAGCAGTTCTTC
many	TRBV29-1	.	TRBJ2-2	CSVVPGVNTGELFF	TGCAGCGTTGTTCCGGGGGTTAACACCGGGGAGCTGTTTTTT
many	TRBV7-2	TRBD1	TRBJ1-5	CASSYRGEQPQHF	TGTGCCAGCAGCTACAGGGGTGAGCAGCCCCAGCATTTT
many	TRBV7-8	TRBD2	TRBJ2-5	CASSSGLAGKETQYF	TGTGCCAGCAGCTCAGGACTAGCCGGAAAAGAGACCCAGTACTTC
many	TRBV7-9	.	TRBJ2-1	CASSPEGYNEQFF	TGTGCCAGCAGCCCGGAGGGATACAATGAGCAGTTCTTC
few	TRBV6-2/TRBV6-3	TRBD1	TRBJ2-3	CASSWNRGGTDTQYF	TGTGCCAGCAGTTGGAACAGGGGAGGCACAGATACGCAGTATTTT
many	TRBV7-2	.	TRBJ1-6	CASSLVWQSSPLHF	TGTGCCAGCAGCTTAGTATGGCAGTCTTCACCCCTCCACTTT
few	TRBV20-1	.	TRBJ2-7	CSARDFLGSYEQYF	TGCAGTGCTAGAGATTTTTTAGGCAGCTACGAGCAGTACTTC
few	TRBV7-7	TRBD1	TRBJ2-5	CASSLDGQELETQYF	TGTGCTAGCAGCTTAGATGGACAGGAGTTAGAGACCCAGTACTTC
few	TRBV5-1	TRBD2	TRBJ2-3	CASSLRPTSGVTDTQYF	TGCGCCAGCAGCTTGAGGCCCACTAGCGGGGTCACAGATACGCAGTATTTT
.	TRBV4-3	TRBD2	TRBJ2-7	CASSQGLAGIYEQYF	TGCGCCAGCAGCCAGGGACTAGCGGGAATCTACGAGCAGTACTTC
few	TRBV7-9	TRBD2	TRBJ2-7	CAGRASGSYEQYF	TGTGCCGGGCGGGCTAGCGGGAGCTACGAGCAGTACTTC
few	TRBV12-3/TRBV12-4	.	TRBJ2-3	CASSFWAGKEGTQYF	TGTGCCAGCAGTTTCTGGGCCGGAAAGGAGGGTACGCAGTATTTT
few	TRBV3-1	.	TRBJ2-5	CASSQDLSRGETQYF	TGTGCCAGCAGCCAAGATCTCTCGAGGGGAGAGACCCAGTACTTC
few	TRBV3-1	.	TRBJ2-7	CASSGAGRSGKVLRHEQYF	TGTGCCAGCAGCGGGGCAGGCCGCTCAGGGAAGGTCTTGAGGCACGAGCAGTACTTC
few	TRBV5-8	.	TRBJ1-1	CASSYPSGWPEAFF	TGTGCCAGCAGCTACCCGAGTGGGTGGCCTGAAGCTTTCTTT
.	TRBV11-3	.	TRBJ1-1	CASSLDQSTEAFF	TGTGCCAGCAGCTTAGATCAGTCCACTGAAGCTTTCTTT
many	TRBV20-1	.	TRBJ2-7	CSAGPGSLTYEQYF	TGCAGTGCTGGACCCGGGAGTCTAACTTACGAGCAGTACTTC
many	TRBV21-1	.	TRBJ2-1	CASSNRLAGDRNEQFF	TGTGCCAGCAGCAATCGACTAGCGGGAGATAGGAATGAGCAGTTCTTC
many	TRBV10-2	TRBD2	TRBJ2-5	CASSQGTSGRAWETQYF	TGCGCCAGCAGTCAGGGGACTAGCGGGAGGGCCTGGGAGACCCAGTACTTC
many	TRBV7-2	.	TRBJ2-7	CASRRERFSYEQYF	TGTGCCAGCAGACGGGAGCGATTCTCCTACGAGCAGTACTTC
.	TRBV30	.	TRBJ2-5	CAWARGETQYF	TGTGCCTGGGCTAGGGGTGAGACCCAGTACTTC
many	TRBV7-2	.	TRBJ2-3	CASRGSGDTQYF	TGTGCCAGCAGAGGAAGCGGGGATACGCAGTATTTT
.	TRBV10-1	TRBD2	TRBJ2-7	CASRPGTSGSNEQYF	TGCGCCAGCAGACCCGGGACTAGCGGGAGTAATGAGCAGTACTTC
many	TRBV5-6	TRBD1	TRBJ1-5	CASSYRDRGREPQHF	TGTGCCAGCAGTTACCGGGACAGGGGCCGGGAGCCCCAGCATTTT
many	TRBV7-8	.	TRBJ2-5	CASSLRSETQYF	TGTGCCAGCAGCTTACGATCCGAGACCCAGTACTTC
many	TRBV12-3/TRBV12-4	.	TRBJ1-6	CASREGSSYNSPLHF	TGTGCCAGCAGGGAGGGGAGCTCCTATAATTCACCCCTCCACTTT
few	TRBV28	.	TRBJ1-3	CASVEGLAGNTIYF	TGTGCCAGCGTAGAGGGGCTAGCTGGAAACACCATATATTTT
few	TRBV5-1	TRBD2	TRBJ2-7	CASSSRTSGVLSYEQYF	TGCGCCAGCAGCTCCCGGACTAGCGGGGTCCTGTCCTACGAGCAGTACTTC
many	TRBV20-1	TRBD2	TRBJ2-5	CSARREGPETQYF	TGCAGTGCTAGACGGGAGGGCCCGGAGACCCAGTACTTC
few	TRBV10-3	TRBD1	TRBJ1-5	CAISESRGSSNQPQHF	TGTGCCATCAGTGAGTCCAGGGGGAGTAGCAATCAGCCCCAGCATTTT
few	TRBV30	TRBD1	TRBJ1-6	CAWSGTGNSPLHF	TGTGCCTGGAGTGGGACAGGGAATTCACCCCTCCACTTT
many	TRBV11-2	.	TRBJ2-2	CASSLDLGANTGELFF	TGTGCCAGCAGCTTAGATCTGGGGGCGAACACCGGGGAGCTGTTTTTT
many	TRBV5-1	.	TRBJ2-7	CASSLLRDPVHEQYF	TGCGCCAGCAGCTTACTCCGGGACCCAGTCCACGAGCAGTACTTC
few	TRBV9	TRBD1	TRBJ2-5	CASSGSGTGQETQYF	TGTGCCAGCAGCGGATCCGGGACAGGGCAAGAGACCCAGTACTTC
.	TRBV28	.	TRBJ1-4	CASKGQGSKKLFF	TGTGCCAGCAAGGGGCAGGGTAGCAAAAAACTGTTTTTT
few	TRBV21-1	.	TRBJ2-7	CASSKARRYEQYF	TGTGCCAGCAGCAAAGCGCGGCGGTACGAGCAGTACTTC
.	TRBV19	TRBD1	TRBJ2-2	CASSIGVDRGSTGELFF	TGTGCCAGTAGTATAGGGGTTGACAGGGGGTCCACCGGGGAGCTGTTTTTT
many	TRBV4-2	.	TRBJ2-7	CASSQGEVEGLYEQYF	TGTGCCAGCAGCCAAGGAGAGGTGGAAGGTCTCTACGAGCAGTACTTC
many	TRBV24-1	TRBD2	TRBJ2-6	CATRLSGGSGANVLTF	TGTGCCACCAGGCTTAGCGGGGGATCTGGGGCCAACGTCCTGACTTTC
many	TRBV11-2	.	TRBJ2-7	CASSQTAEQYF	TGTGCCAGCAGCCAAACGGCCGAGCAGTACTTC